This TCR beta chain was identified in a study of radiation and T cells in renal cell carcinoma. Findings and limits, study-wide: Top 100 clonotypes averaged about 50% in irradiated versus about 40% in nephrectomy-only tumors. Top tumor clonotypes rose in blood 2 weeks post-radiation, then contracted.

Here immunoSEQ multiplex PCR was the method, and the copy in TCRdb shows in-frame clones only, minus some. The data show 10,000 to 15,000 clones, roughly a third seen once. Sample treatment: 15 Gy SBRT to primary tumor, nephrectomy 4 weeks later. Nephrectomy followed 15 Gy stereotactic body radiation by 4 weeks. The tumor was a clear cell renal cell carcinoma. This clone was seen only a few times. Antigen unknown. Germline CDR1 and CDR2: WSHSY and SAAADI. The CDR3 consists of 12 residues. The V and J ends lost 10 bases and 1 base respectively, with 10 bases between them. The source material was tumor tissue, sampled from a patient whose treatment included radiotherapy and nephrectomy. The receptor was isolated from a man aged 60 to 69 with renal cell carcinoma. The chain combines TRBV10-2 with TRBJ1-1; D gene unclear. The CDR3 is CATGRGNTEAFF. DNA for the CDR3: TGCGCCACCGGACGGGGGAACACTGAAGCTTTCTTT.